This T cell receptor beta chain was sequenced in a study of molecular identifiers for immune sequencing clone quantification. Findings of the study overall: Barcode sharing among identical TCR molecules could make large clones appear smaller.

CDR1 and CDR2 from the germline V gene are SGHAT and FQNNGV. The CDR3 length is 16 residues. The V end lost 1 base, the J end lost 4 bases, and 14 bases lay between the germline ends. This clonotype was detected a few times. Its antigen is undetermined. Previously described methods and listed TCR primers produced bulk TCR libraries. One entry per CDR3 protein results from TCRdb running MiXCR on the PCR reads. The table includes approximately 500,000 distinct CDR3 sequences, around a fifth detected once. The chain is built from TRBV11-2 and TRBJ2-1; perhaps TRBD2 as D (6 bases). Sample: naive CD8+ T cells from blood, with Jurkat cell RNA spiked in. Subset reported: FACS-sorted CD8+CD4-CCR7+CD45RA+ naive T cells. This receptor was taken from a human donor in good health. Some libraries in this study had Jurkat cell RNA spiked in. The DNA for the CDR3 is TGTGCCAGCAGCTTAGTTCGCGGGGACTCATACAATGAGCAGTTCTTC. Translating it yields CASSLVRGDSYNEQFF.